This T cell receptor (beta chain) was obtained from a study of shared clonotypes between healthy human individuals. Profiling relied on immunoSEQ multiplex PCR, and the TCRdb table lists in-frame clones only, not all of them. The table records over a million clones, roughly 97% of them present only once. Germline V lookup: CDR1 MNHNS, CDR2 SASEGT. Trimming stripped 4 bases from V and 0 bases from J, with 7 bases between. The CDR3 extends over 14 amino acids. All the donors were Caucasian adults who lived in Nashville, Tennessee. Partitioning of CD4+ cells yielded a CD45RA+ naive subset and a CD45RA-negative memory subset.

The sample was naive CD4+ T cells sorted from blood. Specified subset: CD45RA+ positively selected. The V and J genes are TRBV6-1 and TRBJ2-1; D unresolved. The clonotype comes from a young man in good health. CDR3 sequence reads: CASSAQHSYNEQFF. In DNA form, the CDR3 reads TGTGCCAGCAGTGCCCAGCACTCCTACAATGAGCAGTTCTTC.